The rows below give T cell receptor beta chains drawn from one sample of a study of T cells after yellow fever vaccination. Each CDR3 protein gets one entry after TCRdb re-called the 5' RACE reads with MiXCR. The table has 300,000 to 400,000 distinct CDR3 sequences, roughly 9.4% seen once. The sample was PBMCs, taken on the day of the first yellow fever vaccination. The receptors derive from a man between 18 and 35 years old who received the YFV17D yellow fever vaccine. Each CDR3 is given with its conserved first and last residue. The D gene is left open where the match is weak. Clone size is not always given. Where it is, it says once, few, many or a class for expanded clones.

j_call,v_call,clone_size,d_call,cdr3_nt,cdr3_aa
TRBJ1-1,TRBV6-2/TRBV6-3,.,.,TGTGCCAGCACCCACGCGATCAGGTGGCAGATACGTATGAACACTGAAGCTTTCTTT,CASTHAIRWQIRMNTEAFF
TRBJ1-2,TRBV20-1,.,.,TGCAGTGGAACAGGAACAAACTATGGCTACACCTTC,CSGTGTNYGYTF
TRBJ2-1,TRBV7-9,.,.,TGTGCCAGCACCAACGAGATCGCAGCACCCTCCTACAATGAGCAGTTCTTC,CASTNEIAAPSYNEQFF
TRBJ1-1,TRBV7-2,few,TRBD1,TGTGCCAGCAGCGGACCCGGGACAGGGAGGCAAGCTTTCTTT,CASSGPGTGRQAFF
TRBJ2-7,TRBV5-4,few,.,TGTGCCAGCAGCTTGGCGGGGTCGGCCAAATACGAGCAGTACTTC,CASSLAGSAKYEQYF
TRBJ1-3,TRBV20-1,few,.,TGCAGTGCTAGAACGGACAGTAGGTCTGGAAACACCATATATTTT,CSARTDSRSGNTIYF
TRBJ2-1,TRBV3-1,few,.,TGTGCCAGCAGCCGGAACCACAATGAGCAGTTCTTC,CASSRNHNEQFF
TRBJ1-3,TRBV7-2,.,.,TGTGCCAGCAGCCCGTTGGGGGTGGCAGGAAACACCATATATTTT,CASSPLGVAGNTIYF
TRBJ2-3,TRBV7-8,few,.,TGTGCCAGCAGCTCCCCTGGGGCAGATACGCAGTATTTT,CASSSPGADTQYF
TRBJ2-3,TRBV5-6,.,.,TGTGCCAGCAGCTTGTTGCAGGAGGCTAAATCAGATACGCAGTATTTT,CASSLLQEAKSDTQYF
TRBJ1-2,TRBV4-1,many,.,TGCGCCAGCAGCCAAGCTCGCGGTGACTATGGCTACACCTTC,CASSQARGDYGYTF
TRBJ1-2,TRBV20-1,.,.,TGCAGTGCCAAAAGTAAGCCGGGATCCAACTATGGCTACACCTTC,CSAKSKPGSNYGYTF
TRBJ1-1,TRBV11-2,.,.,TGTGCCAGCAGCTTAGCGCTGGGTTCCTGGGAAGCTTTCTTT,CASSLALGSWEAFF
TRBJ2-7,TRBV6-1,few,.,TGTGCCAGCAGTACCGCGGGCCCTAAGCGCTCCTACGAGCAGTACTTC,CASSTAGPKRSYEQYF
TRBJ1-5,TRBV18,few,.,TGTGCCAGCTCTCCCCGCTCAGGGGCCCTCAATCAGCCCCAGCATTTT,CASSPRSGALNQPQHF
TRBJ1-1,TRBV13,.,.,TGTGCCAGCAGCTTAGGCGTGAACACTGAATCTTTCTTT,CASSLGVNTESFF
TRBJ1-2,TRBV12-3/TRBV12-4,few,.,TGTGCCAGCAGACCTGGGCCGGGCTACTATGGCTACACCTTC,CASRPGPGYYGYTF
TRBJ2-7,TRBV7-9,.,.,TGTGCCAGCAGCCCCCCCCGGGGGTACGAGCAGTACTTC,CASSPPRGYEQYF
TRBJ2-1,TRBV7-8,many,.,TGTGCCAGCAGCTTACTCGGGGGGCCGACCTACAATGAGCAGTTCTTC,CASSLLGGPTYNEQFF
TRBJ2-2,TRBV3-1,few,TRBD1,TGTGCCAGCAGCCTAGGGGGCGCGTCGGGCACCGGGGAGCTGTTTTTT,CASSLGGASGTGELFF
TRBJ1-1,TRBV28,many,.,TGTGCCAGCAGTGAGACGTTATCGGGGAACACTGAAGCTTTCTTT,CASSETLSGNTEAFF
TRBJ1-2,TRBV7-2,few,TRBD1,TGTGCCAGCAGCCCTGGGACAGGGGTGAGCTACACCTTC,CASSPGTGVSYTF
TRBJ2-3,TRBV5-1,.,.,TGCGCCAGCAGCTCGCAGGGGCCTTCGCTAATGGATACGCAGTATTTT,CASSSQGPSLMDTQYF
TRBJ2-6,TRBV4-3,many,.,TGCGCCAGCAGCCAAGAAGGGAGCTCTGGGGCCAACGTCCTGACTTTC,CASSQEGSSGANVLTF
TRBJ2-3,TRBV24-1,.,TRBD2,TGTGCCACCAGTGATTCTACTAGCGGGGGGCCTACAGATACGCAGTATTTT,CATSDSTSGGPTDTQYF
TRBJ1-4,TRBV6-1,few,.,TGTGCCAGCAACTCGGCGGGGGTGGGGGTTTTT,CASNSAGVGVF
TRBJ2-5,TRBV9,few,TRBD2,TGTGCCAGCAGCGTGGGTTTAGCGGGGAATTCTGGGGAGACCCAGTACTTC,CASSVGLAGNSGETQYF
TRBJ2-3,TRBV7-3,many,TRBD1,TGTGCCAGCAGCTTAACCACAGGGGTTCATTCAGATACGCAGTATTTT,CASSLTTGVHSDTQYF
TRBJ2-7,TRBV29-1,.,.,TGCAGCGTTGAAAAAGGGTACGAGCAGTACTTC,CSVEKGYEQYF
TRBJ2-6,TRBV7-9,.,.,TGTGCCAGCAGCTCCCCTGGGGCAGGGGCCAACGTCCTGACTTTC,CASSSPGAGANVLTF
TRBJ2-1,TRBV2,many,TRBD1,TGTGCCAGCAGTGGGGACAGGGGGAATGAGCAGTTCTTC,CASSGDRGNEQFF
TRBJ2-3,TRBV6-2/TRBV6-3,few,TRBD2,TGTGCCAGCAGTACCCGACTAGCGGGGGGCACAGATACGCAGTATTTT,CASSTRLAGGTDTQYF
TRBJ1-1,TRBV7-9,.,.,TGTGCCAGCAGCTTAGGGACACCTCCGATGAACACTGAAGCTTTCTTT,CASSLGTPPMNTEAFF
TRBJ2-3,TRBV2,.,TRBD1,TGTGCCAGCAGGAGGGGGCCGTCAGATACGCAGTATTTT,CASRRGPSDTQYF
TRBJ2-1,TRBV12-3/TRBV12-4,few,.,TGTGCCAGCAGTTGGGCTCGGGGCAATGAGCAGTTCTTC,CASSWARGNEQFF
TRBJ2-7,TRBV7-8,.,TRBD1,TGTGCCAGCAGCCCGAGAGGACAGGGTGTTTACGAGCAGTACTTC,CASSPRGQGVYEQYF
TRBJ2-7,TRBV2,many,.,TGTGCCAGCAGTGAAGCGGGGACCCTCCTGGAGCAGTACTTC,CASSEAGTLLEQYF
TRBJ1-2,TRBV7-9,few,.,TGTGCCAGCAGCTCAACCGGGACGTGGAATGGCTACACCTTC,CASSSTGTWNGYTF
TRBJ1-2,TRBV5-1,.,TRBD1,TGCGCCAGCAGCCTGGGGGGACAGGCAGCCTATGGCTACACCTTC,CASSLGGQAAYGYTF
TRBJ1-3,TRBV18,.,.,TGTGCCAGCTCACCAACACAGGGAGTTGGAAACACCATATATTTT,CASSPTQGVGNTIYF
TRBJ2-3,TRBV11-2,few,.,TGTGCCAGCAGCTCACCCCCAGGGGGGGGGTCGTGGGCTAGCACAGATACGCAGTATTTT,CASSSPPGGGSWASTDTQYF
TRBJ2-1,TRBV29-1,many,TRBD1,TGCAGCGTGGGACAGGGAGGGAGTGGGGGTGAGCAGTTCTTC,CSVGQGGSGGEQFF
TRBJ1-6,TRBV10-3,.,.,TGTGCCATCAGTGAGTTTGATTCACCCCTCCACTTT,CAISEFDSPLHF
TRBJ2-1,TRBV12-3/TRBV12-4,few,TRBD2,TGTGCCAGCAGTTTAGTTAGCGGGGGGATCAATGAGCAGTTCTTC,CASSLVSGGINEQFF
TRBJ2-3,TRBV11-1,.,TRBD2,TGTGCCAGCAGCTTAGCAGGTCTAGCGGGGAAAGAAAGGCGTACAGATACGCAGTATTTT,CASSLAGLAGKERRTDTQYF
TRBJ1-1,TRBV20-1,few,.,TGCAGTGCTAGAGCCGGCATGAACACTGAAGCTTTCTTT,CSARAGMNTEAFF
TRBJ2-7,TRBV20-1,many,TRBD2,TGCAGTGCTAGAGATCCCGGGGGGGGAAACTACGAGCAGTACTTC,CSARDPGGGNYEQYF
TRBJ1-2,TRBV12-3/TRBV12-4,.,.,TGTGCCAGCAGTTCCCCCTGGGCTAACTATGGCTACACCTTC,CASSSPWANYGYTF
TRBJ2-4,TRBV7-6,many,TRBD1,TGTGCCAGCAGCTTAGCGCAGGGGGCCGGCAAAAACATTCAGTACTTC,CASSLAQGAGKNIQYF
TRBJ1-5,TRBV19,few,.,TGTGCCAGTAGTATAGCGAGGGAAGCAAATCAGCCCCAGCATTTT,CASSIAREANQPQHF